The 27 T cell receptor beta chains below were found in one sample sequenced in a study of shared clonotypes between healthy human individuals. Libraries were prepared by immunoSEQ multiplex PCR; TCRdb keeps only in-frame clonotypes and omits some of them. The sample lists about 2.5 million clones; 92% were seen once. Sequences were obtained from naive CD4+ T cells from PBMCs. Described subset: CD45RA+ positively selected. The receptors were sampled from a young man in good health. Some clones in this sample may be carry-over from other donors' samples.

A note on this clone: The identical CDR3 is also encoded by other nucleotide sequences in the sample. The genes are TRBV6-1 and TRBJ1-2, with a possible D match to TRBD1 (5 bases). The CDR3 runs to 13 residues. Trimming removed 5 bases from V and 4 bases from J, with 11 bases in between. Germline V CDR1 and CDR2: MNHNS, SASEGT. CDR3 amino acids: CASSSQGAYGYTF. In DNA form, the CDR3 reads TGTGCCAGCAGTTCCCAGGGAGCCTATGGCTACACCTTC.

The rearrangement uses TRBV2 and TRBJ2-7; no firm D call. Trimming stripped 6 bases from V and 10 bases from J, with 13 bases between. The germline V gene encodes CDR1 SNHLY and CDR2 FYNNEI. The CDR3 runs 11 residues. CDR3 loop: CASSPLVRQYF. In DNA form, the CDR3 reads TGTGCCAGCAGCCCCTTGGTACGACAGTACTTC. The full variable domain, completed using reference TRBV2 and TRBJ2-7, is EPEVTQTPSHQVTQMGQEVILRCVPISNHLYFYWYRQILGQKVEFLVSFYNNEISEKSEIFDDQFSVERPDGSNFTLKIRSTKLEDSAMYFCASSPLVRQYFGPGTRLTVT.

The CDR3 spells CASSLTSGQETQYF. The CDR3 DNA is TGTGCCAGCAGCTTGACGTCAGGACAAGAGACCCAGTACTTC. The chain has TRBV7-2 and TRBJ2-5, with unresolved D. Looked up from germline, CDR1 is SGHTA and CDR2 is FQGNSA. The CDR3 is 14 residues long. Trimming took 3 bases from V and 2 from J, leaving 10 bases between them.

The chain has TRBV5-1 and TRBJ2-1; 7 nucleotides align to TRBD2. The V segment lost 7 bases and the J segment 6 bases; nucleotides outside the gene matches: 7. The CDR3 extends over 13 amino acids. The germline V gene encodes CDR1 SGHRS and CDR2 YFSETQ. CDR3 sequence (DNA): TGCGCCAGCTATCGGGACTACCTCAATGAGCAGTTCTTC. Protein product: CASYRDYLNEQFF.

The chain joins TRBV4-2 to TRBJ2-3, with D unclear. The CDR3 loop spans 15 amino acids. Germline CDR1 LGHNA, CDR2 YNFKEQ. Trimming stripped 0 bases from V and 5 bases from J, with 12 bases between. The CDR3 reads CASSQERWSGDTQYF. The CDR3, as DNA: TGTGCCAGCAGCCAAGAACGGTGGAGTGGAGATACGCAGTATTTT.

For the CDR3, the DNA is TGTGCCAGCAGCTCGGTGACAGGGGGATCTGGAAACACCATATATTTT. The encoded protein is CASSSVTGGSGNTIYF. The V and J genes are TRBV28 and TRBJ1-3; the match to TRBD1 covers 9 bases. Losses at the gene ends were 6 bases for V and 1 base for J; bases not matched to a gene: 7. Looked up from germline, CDR1 is MDHEN and CDR2 is SYDVKM. This CDR3 has 16 residues. The complete variable domain, with remaining parts taken from reference TRBV28 and TRBJ1-3, reads DVKVTQSSRYLVKRTGEKVFLECVQDMDHENMFWYRQDPGLGLRLIYFSYDVKMKEKGDIPEGYSVSREKKERFSLILESASTNQTSMYLCASSSVTGGSGNTIYFGEGSWLTVV.

The chain couples TRBV19 to TRBJ2-1, with 9 bases that match TRBD2. Germline V gene lookup returns CDR1 LNHDA and CDR2 SQIVND (reference sequence). CDR3 size: 16 residues. The V gene end was trimmed by 6 bases and the J gene end by 9 bases; junction bases not matched to a gene: 15. CDR3 loop: CASSTVSGVAGVEQFF. DNA of the CDR3: TGTGCCAGTAGCACCGTTAGTGGGGTAGCGGGAGTTGAGCAGTTCTTC.

V gene TRBV19 combines with J gene TRBJ2-3; TRBD2 aligns across 10 bases. CDR1 LNHDA and CDR2 SQIVND come from the germline V gene (reference sequence). This CDR3 contains 17 residues. V lost 3 bases, J lost 2 bases, and 8 bases stayed unmatched. The CDR3 sequence: CASSIFTSGTSTDTQYF. The DNA of the CDR3 is TGTGCCAGTAGTATCTTCACTAGCGGGACTTCCACAGATACGCAGTATTTT. The whole variable domain, remainder taken from reference TRBV19 and TRBJ2-3, is DGGITQSPKYLFRKEGQNVTLSCEQNLNHDAMYWYRQDPGQGLRLIYYSQIVNDFQKGDIAEGYSVSREKKESFPLTVTSAQKNPTAFYLCASSIFTSGTSTDTQYFGPGTRLTVL.

The CDR3 is CASRGGQGVGYGYTF. The CDR3 DNA reads TGCGCCAGCAGGGGAGGGCAGGGAGTCGGCTATGGCTACACCTTC. This chain joins TRBV5-1 and TRBJ1-2; D is possibly TRBD1 (5 bases). The CDR3 extends over 15 amino acids. In germline, CDR1 is SGHRS, CDR2 YFSETQ. Trimming removed 5 bases from V and 4 bases from J, with 18 bases in between.

V and J are TRBV28 and TRBJ2-7, with D perhaps matching TRBD1 (6 bases). This CDR3 is 15 amino acids long. Per the germline V gene, CDR1 is MDHEN and CDR2 is SYDVKM. V shed 4 bases and J shed 5 bases, with 18 bases lying between them. CDR3 sequence: CASSSAGQRSDEQYF. The CDR3 bases are TGTGCCAGCAGTTCTGCTGGACAGAGATCTGACGAGCAGTACTTC.

CDR3 DNA: TGTGCCAGCAGTGCGATAGGGCACTATGGCTACACCTTC. Its translation: CASSAIGHYGYTF. This rearrangement joins TRBV6-1 to TRBJ1-2; D ambiguous. Germline V CDR1 and CDR2: MNHNS, SASEGT. CDR3 size: 13 residues. V was cut by 4 bases and J by 3 bases, with 9 bases left in between.

This clone was seen a single time. The chain is built from TRBV7-8 and TRBJ2-2; the D gene is possibly TRBD1 (5 bases). Looked up from germline, CDR1 is SGHVS and CDR2 is FQNEAQ. This CDR3 contains 13 residues. V was trimmed by 6 bases and J by 6 bases, leaving 11 bases between them. This chain's CDR3 is CASSSQGAGELFF. For the CDR3, the DNA is TGTGCCAGCAGTTCGCAGGGCGCCGGGGAGCTGTTTTTT.

With regard to this clone: Distinct nucleotide sequences in the sample also encode this CDR3. The chain combines TRBV15 with TRBJ1-4; unclear D gene. CDR1 and CDR2 from the germline V gene are LNHNV and YYDKDF (reference sequence). CDR3 length equals 14 residues. The germline V and J ends were trimmed by 1 base and 8 bases, with 11 bases remaining between them. The CDR3 spells CATSRAVLGEKLFF. The CDR3 region has the DNA TGTGCCACCAGCAGAGCGGTATTGGGCGAAAAACTGTTTTTT.

The CDR3 loop reads CASKRTGPYEQYF. CDR3 DNA: TGCGCCAGCAAACGGACAGGACCCTACGAGCAGTACTTC. The V call is TRBV5-1, the J call TRBJ2-7, with 7 positions matching TRBD1. The length of the CDR3 is 13 residues. Trimming cost V 6 bases and J 2 bases; bases outside gene matches: 5. CDR1 is SGHRS and CDR2 is YFSETQ in the germline V gene.

This clone was counted once. The CDR3 DNA sequence: TGTGCCAGCAGCTTAATCGGGACTCGGAACACCGGGGAGCTGTTTTTT. Translated, it gives CASSLIGTRNTGELFF. The chain couples TRBV7-3 to TRBJ2-2; D possibly corresponds to TRBD2 (6 bases). V shed 1 base and J shed 1 base, with 10 bases lying between them. CDR3 size: 16 residues. Germline CDR1 SGHTA, CDR2 FQGTGA.

The chain links TRBV28 to TRBJ2-7; TRBD2 aligns across 8 bases. The CDR3 consists of 16 residues. V lost 2 bases to trimming and J lost 9 bases; unmatched junction nucleotides: 15. Germline CDR1 MDHEN, CDR2 SYDVKM. The chain's CDR3 is CASSLRRTSRSGGQYF. In DNA, the CDR3 is TGTGCCAGCAGTTTACGTAGGACTAGCCGTTCGGGGGGGCAGTACTTC.

The CDR3 sequence is CASSLGGPAVYEQYF. CDR3 nucleotides: TGTGCCAGCAGCTTAGGGGGTCCAGCAGTCTACGAGCAGTACTTC. V is TRBV7-6 and J is TRBJ2-7; no clear D gene. V was clipped by 1 base and J by 3 bases, with 13 bases between them. Germline V gives CDR1 SGHVS, CDR2 FNYEAQ. The CDR3 has 15 amino acids.

The chain carries TRBV2 and TRBJ2-7; no firm D call. V gave up 6 bases and J gave up 0 bases, with 9 bases separating them. CDR1 and CDR2 (germline): SNHLY, FYNNEI. This CDR3 has 13 residues. The CDR3 region has the DNA TGTGCCAGCAGGGGCCTGAGCTCCTACGAGCAGTACTTC. Translation: CASRGLSSYEQYF.

The chain is built from TRBV28 and TRBJ1-4; 12 bases align to TRBD1. The trim removed 3 bases at V and 11 bases at J, leaving 7 bases unmatched. The germline CDR1 and CDR2 sequences are MDHEN and SYDVKM. This CDR3 contains 15 residues. CDR3 DNA: TGTGCCAGCAGTTTTCAGGGACAGGGGGCGGAGAAACTGTTTTTT. Protein sequence: CASSFQGQGAEKLFF.

A single count supports this clone. The chain links TRBV2 to TRBJ2-5; the D gene is possibly TRBD2 (6 bases). The CDR3 is 15 residues long. V lost 4 bases and J 2 bases, leaving 14 bases between the germline ends. CDR1 is SNHLY, CDR2 FYNNEI, per germline. The CDR3 reads CASSVLSGAQETQYF. The CDR3 DNA reads TGTGCCAGCAGTGTCCTTAGCGGAGCTCAAGAGACCCAGTACTTC.

The chain employs TRBV10-3 and TRBJ1-5; D unclear. V lost 4 bases and J 0 bases, leaving 7 bases between the germline ends. The CDR3 loop spans 14 amino acids. Germline V gives CDR1 ENHRY, CDR2 SYGVKD. This CDR3 reads CAISGHTSNQPQHF. The CDR3, as DNA: TGTGCCATCAGTGGTCATACTAGCAATCAGCCCCAGCATTTT.

This chain connects TRBV10-2 to TRBJ2-7; 11 bases are shared with TRBD2. The length of the CDR3 is 16 residues. Per the germline V gene, CDR1 is WSHSY and CDR2 is SAAADI. V gave up 3 bases and J gave up 4 bases; unmatched junction bases: 8. The CDR3 DNA sequence: TGCGCCAGCAGTGATTCGTCGCTAGCGGGAGGATACGAGCAGTACTTC. Protein sequence: CASSDSSLAGGYEQYF.

The chain is built from TRBV28 and TRBJ2-3, with 9 bases fitting TRBD1. Germline V gene sequence: CDR1 MDHEN, CDR2 SYDVKM. V shed 9 bases, J shed 2 bases, and the junction held 9 bases outside the gene matches. This CDR3 has 15 residues. The CDR3, as DNA: TGTGCCAGTCATCCGGGGGACAGGGCCACAGATACGCAGTATTTT. The encoded protein is CASHPGDRATDTQYF.

Worth noting for this clone: The same CDR3 can be traced to other DNA sequences in this sample. The J gene is TRBJ1-5, the V gene TRBV7-2; D is uncertain. Germline V CDR1 and CDR2: SGHTA, FQGNSA. The CDR3 totals 13 residues. V lost 5 bases and J lost 3, with 8 bases in between. The CDR3 is CASSPRSNQPQHF. The CDR3 nucleotides read TGTGCCAGCAGCCCCCGCTCCAATCAGCCCCAGCATTTT.

The chain is built from TRBV25-1 and TRBJ1-3; no clear D gene. With 3 bases removed from V and 1 base from J, the gap between germline ends came to 10 bases. CDR1 and CDR2 from the germline V gene are MGHDK and SYGVNS. This CDR3 spans 15 amino acids. The CDR3 nucleotides are TGTGCCAGCAGTGAGATGGACGGATCTGGAAACACCATATATTTT. Residues: CASSEMDGSGNTIYF.

About this clone: At one end the junction does not follow the germline gene, possibly because of a read error. This chain connects TRBV28 to TRBJ2-7; 7 bases line up with TRBD1. The CDR3 contains 16 residues. Germline loops: CDR1 MDHEN, CDR2 SYDVKM. CDR3 sequence reads: CASSTFLGSRGRGRDF. CDR3 sequence (DNA): TGTGCCAGCAGTACCTTCCTTGGAAGCCGGGGAAGGGGGCGGGACTTC. Supplemented by reference TRBV28 and TRBJ2-7, the full variable domain reads DVKVTQSSRYLVKRTGEKVFLECVQDMDHENMFWYRQDPGLGLRLIYFSYDVKMKEKGDIPEGYSVSREKKERFSLILESASTNQTSMYLCASSTFLGSRGRGRDFGPGTRLTVT.

The chain is built from TRBV10-3 and TRBJ1-1; D is ambiguous. CDR3 length: 15 residues. Trimming took 0 bases from V and 1 from J, leaving 9 bases between them. The germline CDR1 and CDR2 sequences are ENHRY and SYGVKD. The CDR3 sequence is CAISESMRGNTEAFF. In DNA, the CDR3 is TGTGCCATCAGTGAGTCGATGAGAGGGAACACTGAAGCTTTCTTT.